This T cell receptor beta chain was found in a study of shared clonotypes between healthy human individuals. The study, taken as a whole, reports: The donor pool, a small one, limited the genetic and exposure-history diversity represented. Naive subsets tended to show greater estimated richness than memory subsets.

A word on this clone: Its antigen remains unidentified.

The CDR3 is made up of 16 amino acids. The germline CDR1 and CDR2 sequences are SGHTA and FQGNSA. V dropped 5 bases and J dropped 4; count of bases not matched to a gene: 8. Here immunoSEQ multiplex PCR was the method, and the copy in TCRdb shows in-frame clones only, minus some. The top ten hold around 0.067% of the sample, which has some 500,000 clones, about 96% seen once. Sequencing input: naive CD4+ T cells sorted from blood. Stated subset: CD45RA+ positively selected. The genes are TRBV7-2 and TRBJ1-1; 12 bases line up with TRBD1. The receptor was derived from a woman aged 30 to 39 in good health. The CDR3 spells CASSRAQGQGATEAFF. DNA of the CDR3: TGTGCCAGCAGCCGAGCTCAGGGACAGGGGGCCACTGAAGCTTTCTTT. Looking up the rest from reference TRBV7-2 and TRBJ1-1 gives the full variable domain: GAGVSQSPSNKVTEKGKDVELRCDPISGHTALYWYRQSLGQGLEFLIYFQGNSAPDKSGLPSDRFSAERTGGSVSTLTIQRTQQEDSAVYLCASSRAQGQGATEAFFGQGTRLTVV.